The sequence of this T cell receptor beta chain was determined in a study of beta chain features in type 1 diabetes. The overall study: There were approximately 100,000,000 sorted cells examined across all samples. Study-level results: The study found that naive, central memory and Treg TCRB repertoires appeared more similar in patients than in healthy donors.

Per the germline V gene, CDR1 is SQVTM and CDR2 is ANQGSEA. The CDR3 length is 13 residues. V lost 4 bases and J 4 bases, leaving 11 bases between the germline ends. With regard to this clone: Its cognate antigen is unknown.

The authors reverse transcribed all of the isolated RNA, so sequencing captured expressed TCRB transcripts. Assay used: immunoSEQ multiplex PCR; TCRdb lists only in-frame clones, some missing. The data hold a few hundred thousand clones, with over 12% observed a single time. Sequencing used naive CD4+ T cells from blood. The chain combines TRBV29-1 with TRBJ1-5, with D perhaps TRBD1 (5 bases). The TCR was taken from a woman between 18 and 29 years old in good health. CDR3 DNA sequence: TGCAGCGTTGCAGCAGGGCCGAATCAGCCCCAGCATTTT. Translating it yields CSVAAGPNQPQHF.